The 14 T cell receptor beta chains given below trace back to one sample, sequenced in a study of OX40 agonist ivuxolimab in advanced cancers. Here immunoSEQ multiplex PCR was the method, and the copy in TCRdb shows in-frame clones only, minus some. The repertoire holds roughly 64,000 clones, with around nine tenths as singletons. Sequencing used CD4+ or CD8+ T cells sorted from blood, obtained in a trial of the OX40 agonist ivuxolimab. These receptor sequences come from an adult with an advanced solid tumor such as melanoma, head and neck, liver or kidney cancer.

The chain has TRBV2 and TRBJ2-3; D may be TRBD2 (5 bases). The CDR3 sequence is 13 residues long. With 5 bases removed from V and 3 bases from J, the gap between germline ends came to 9 bases. Germline V gene sequence: CDR1 SNHLY, CDR2 FYNNEI. The CDR3 protein is CASSLRETDTQYF. The CDR3 region has the DNA TGTGCCAGCAGTTTGAGGGAAACAGATACGCAGTATTTT.

The gene calls are TRBV5-3 and TRBJ1-1; D call uncertain. TRBV5-3 carries the ORF label, with uncertain function. The CDR3 sequence is 14 residues long. V was pared by 4 bases and J by 1 base, with 11 bases between. CDR3 amino acids: CARSLRRGNTEAFF. The CDR3 DNA is TGTGCCAGAAGCCTCCGGAGAGGGAACACTGAAGCTTTCTTT.

Only one count was recorded for this clone. The chain employs TRBV6-5 and TRBJ2-7; TRBD2 aligns across 9 bases. CDR3 size: 14 residues. V shed 0 bases, J shed 3 bases, and the junction held 0 bases outside the gene matches. Germline loops: CDR1 MNHEY, CDR2 SVGAGI. The CDR3 sequence: CASSYSRGGYEQYF. The CDR3 DNA reads as TGTGCCAGCAGTTACTCGCGGGGGGGCTACGAGCAGTACTTC.

This clone appeared once. The V call is TRBV10-3, the J call TRBJ2-1, with D hard to call. Germline assignment: CDR1 ENHRY and CDR2 SYGVKD. The CDR3 sequence is 12 residues long. Trimming cost V 2 bases and J 5 bases, with 4 bases left between them. CDR3 coding DNA: TGTGCCATCAGTGAGGGGGACAATGAGCAGTTCTTC. Its translation: CAISEGDNEQFF.

This clone has more than one count but fewer than ten. The chain recombines TRBV2 with TRBJ1-4; TRBD1 might be the D (6 bases). Germline-derived CDR1 and CDR2 are SNHLY and FYNNEI. The CDR3 has 10 residues. V lost 8 bases and J 15 bases, leaving 13 bases between the germline ends. The CDR3 sequence: CASYREGMFF. For the CDR3, the DNA is TGTGCCAGCTACAGGGAAGGAATGTTTTTT.

This clone has more than one count but fewer than ten. The chain links TRBV7-9 to TRBJ1-1; unclear D gene. V was pared by 5 bases and J by 3 bases, with 7 bases between. This CDR3 contains 12 residues. Germline CDR1 SEHNR, CDR2 FQNEAQ (reference sequence). CDR3 nucleotide sequence: TGTGCCAGCAGCCTCACTTACACTGAAGCTTTCTTT. This sequence encodes CASSLTYTEAFF.

This clone was seen just once. The V and J genes are TRBV11-2 and TRBJ2-7; 7 bases fit TRBD2. The V gene end was trimmed by 5 bases and the J gene end by 3 bases; junction bases not matched to a gene: 7. Looked up from germline, CDR1 is SGHAT and CDR2 is FQNNGV. The CDR3 covers 14 residues. CDR3 nucleotide sequence: TGTGCCAGCAGCCCCGGGGGGATTGGCTACGAGCAGTACTTC. It yields the protein CASSPGGIGYEQYF.

This chain links TRBV4-1 with TRBJ1-5; maybe TRBD1 (6 bases). Germline lookup yields CDR1 MGHRA and CDR2 YSYEKL. The CDR3 loop spans 16 amino acids. V dropped 5 bases and J dropped 0 bases, with 14 bases sitting between them. The CDR3 region is CASSSRTVYSNQPQHF. CDR3 bases: TGCGCCAGCAGCTCCCGGACAGTCTATAGCAATCAGCCCCAGCATTTT.

The V gene is TRBV5-1, the J gene TRBJ2-2, with D unresolved. Germline CDR1 reads SGHRS; CDR2 reads YFSETQ. This CDR3 contains 15 residues. V gave up 4 bases and J gave up 3 bases, with 13 bases separating them. CDR3 protein: CASSPGPQDTGELFF. The DNA of the CDR3 is TGCGCCAGCAGCCCCGGCCCTCAGGACACCGGGGAGCTGTTTTTT.

This clone was recorded only once. The chain carries TRBV5-4 and TRBJ1-2; D uncertain. Trimming pared 2 bases from V and 7 bases from J, leaving 9 bases between. CDR1 is SGHNT, CDR2 YYREEE, per germline (reference sequence). The CDR3 covers 12 residues. The DNA for the CDR3 is TGTGCCAGCAGCTTTCCCGGGGTTGGCTACACCTTC. It is translated as CASSFPGVGYTF.

The chain's CDR3 is CASSSSLGLAGEQYF. CDR3 bases: TGTGCCAGCAGTTCTAGCCTGGGACTAGCGGGCGAGCAGTACTTC. The chain carries TRBV28 and TRBJ2-7; 12 bases align to TRBD2. The junction had 7 bases not matched to a gene; V was cut back by 4 bases and J by 6 bases. In germline, CDR1 is MDHEN, CDR2 SYDVKM. The CDR3 contains 15 residues.

This clone has more than one count but fewer than ten. The gene calls are TRBV6-1 and TRBJ1-5; maybe TRBD1 (5 bases). Germline loops: CDR1 MNHNS, CDR2 SASEGT. The CDR3 extends over 14 amino acids. V gave up 8 bases and J gave up 5 bases, with 16 bases separating them. CDR3 DNA: TGTGCCAGCTCCTGGGGGACTGGAGATCAGCCCCAGCATTTT. It yields the protein CASSWGTGDQPQHF.

The chain carries TRBV9 and TRBJ2-2; D unresolved. CDR1 and CDR2 from the germline V gene are SGDLS and YYNGEE. This CDR3 spans 14 amino acids. The V and J ends lost 3 bases and 1 base respectively, with 7 bases between them. The CDR3 sequence is CASSEAGNTGELFF. The CDR3 DNA is TGTGCCAGCAGCGAGGCAGGGAACACCGGGGAGCTGTTTTTT.

The chain is built from TRBV28 and TRBJ2-7; D gene unclear. Trimming shortened V by 6 bases and J by 4 bases, and 16 bases separated the two germline ends. The CDR3 extends over 14 amino acids. Germline V lookup: CDR1 MDHEN, CDR2 SYDVKM. In DNA, the CDR3 is TGTGCCAGCAGCTACCGGGTAGGGCTGTACGAGCAGTACTTC. This gives the protein CASSYRVGLYEQYF.